What follows describes a single T cell receptor beta chain. Its recognized antigen is unknown. The sample originates from a study of T cells expressing NK-cell markers (dated by TCRdb to 2018 to 2021). Study-level background: In sorted CD3+CD56+NKG2C+, CD3+CD56+NKG2C- and CD3+CD56-NKG2C+ T-cell subsets from eight or nine donors, TCR beta-chain repertoires were profiled. Sequencing of the libraries produced 2 x 150 bp reads on Illumina HiSeq 2000/2500, MiSeq or NextSeq. Among the eight sequenced donors, seven were HCMV-seropositive and one was HCMV-seronegative. The study sequenced eight donors, all healthy volunteers chosen at random: three men and five women. Results and caveats for the whole study, not just this receptor: In more than 5 donors, the dominant CD3+CD56+NKG2C+ clonotypes were found to rank among the top 10 CD8+ clonotypes and to make up roughly 1.0-7.5% of CD8+ T cells. Whether the expanded NKG2C-expressing T cell clones were specific for HCMV antigens was left unclear. Those dominant clonotypes were again the most abundant among CD3+CD56-NKG2C+ cells in four donors, at about 25-65%.

To determine HCMV serostatus, a commercial ELISA kit was used to detect HCMV-specific IgG in serum. Ficoll density gradient centrifugation was used to isolate peripheral blood mononuclear cells from blood. The sequencing machine was an Illumina HiSeq 2000. The TCR beta cDNA libraries were made using 5'RACE template switching, a step that added both a universal primer site and unique molecular identifiers. Synthesis of cDNA was primed from the TCR beta constant segment and was followed by two consecutive PCR amplification steps. The original pipeline was this. MIGEC was used to demultiplex reads and group the reads by UMI, and MiTCR was used to assemble and quantify clonotypes. To exclude erroneous sequences, only TCR cDNA sequences supported by at least two reads were retained. The tcR package was used for downstream repertoire analysis, and clonotypes were matched across fractions by CDR3 nucleotide sequence plus V segment. Antigen specificity was annotated against VDJdb with VDJmatch, allowing one amino acid substitution in CDR3. TCRdb reprocessed the reads into one record per CDR3 protein sequence, lacking DNA. In this record, the V and J calls reflect TCRdb's handling and not the investigators' own analysis. The sample table records 250,000 or so distinct CDR3 sequences. The ten biggest clones cover more than 3.5% of the sample.

As encoded in the germline V gene, CDR1 is SQVTM while CDR2 is ANQGSEA. There are 12 amino acids in the CDR3, from cysteine to phenylalanine inclusive. Only the protein is on record. This receptor was obtained from a woman aged 18 to 75 in good health. The sample taken for sequencing was blood T cells: a sorted CD56 or NKG2C T cell subset, CD4+ or CD8+ T cells, or bulk PBMC T cells (not recorded which). The sequence links TRBV29-1 to TRBJ1-5. CDR3 protein: CSVVLGNQPQHF. The entire variable domain, with the stretches around the CDR3 drawn from the reference TRBV29-1 and TRBJ1-5 proteins, is SAVISQKPSRDICQRGTSLTIQCQVDSQVTMMFWYRQQPGQSLTLIATANQGSEATYESGFVIDKFPISRPNLTFSTLTVSNMSPEDSSIYLCSVVLGNQPQHFGDGTRLSIL.